This T cell receptor beta chain was sequenced during a study of T cell responses to AZD1222 COVID-19 vaccine (dated by TCRdb to about 2021). A note on the overall study: A total of approximately 240 trial participants underwent TCR sequencing, of whom 200 to 220 had received two doses of AZD1222 and around 25 had received two doses of the MenACWY control vaccine. Trial participants were enrolled by age into 18-55, 56-69 and 70-plus year subgroups, with roughly 150, 30 and 60 TCR-sequenced participants respectively. Findings and caveats that apply to the study as a whole: Because no day 14 peak-response samples were available, the repertoires could be characterized only after the peak T cell response. Conclusions about previously exposed vaccinees are limited because only 5 or 6 AZD1222 recipients were SARS-CoV-2 seropositive at baseline. Participants were mostly white British and included more females than males, and it was suggested by the authors that clonal diversity may have been underestimated. The 56-69-year group was small, and its depth increase did not reach significance, likely because of low power. Spike-specific TCR breadth and depth rose significantly after two AZD1222 doses compared with day 0 and with MenACWY recipients. Reportedly, close to half of the unique spike-specific TCRs recognized epitopes lying outside the regions that are mutated in the B.1.351 and B.1.1.7 variants. CD4 TCRs associated with the vaccine covered the entire spike protein, and the dominant responses were in regions 160-218 and 743-854.

Trimmed from V: 5 bases; trimmed from J: 2 bases; junction bases lacking a gene match: 1. The CDR3 measures 13 amino acids from cysteine to phenylalanine. The DNA shown is the 39-base CDR3, in frame from base 1. CDR1 and CDR2, looked up from the germline V gene, are MNHEY and SVGEGT. The meaning of the sample's time point label: baseline before first vaccination. The treatment or condition label of this sample denotes: meningococcal conjugate vaccine given as trial control. Vaccinee samples were obtained from the UK trials COV001 and COV002, which included a single-blind randomized controlled phase 2/3 trial of AZD1222 (ChAdOx1 nCoV-19) in healthy adults. For TCRbeta chain sequencing, PBMC samples from trial participants were taken at day 0 and at day 28 after the second dose. The CDR3 regions of human TCRbeta chains were analyzed by immunosequencing. From the authors' description of their analysis: Repertoire TCRs were checked for matches against a reference library of SARS-CoV-2-specific TCRs that had been generated using the MIRA antigen-specificity platform. Breadth meant the fraction of unique TCRs that were SARS-CoV-2-associated, whereas depth meant the fraction of total T cells that were SARS-CoV-2-associated. Using the MIRA data, every spike-specific TCR was mapped to the spike region that the TCR reacted to and assigned to either a CD4 or a CD8 class. Log10-transformed breadth and depth values were compared by one-way ANOVA with Sidak's multiple comparisons tests. Drawn from immuneACCESS, this table holds only the in-frame rearrangements with V and J called that TCRdb kept. Clones are partly lost; checked studies trace under half to an unresolved V gene and leave the rest unexplained. V, J and clone size are those of that table, while D and trimming were read from the DNA. This sample has some 97,000 clones in its table, and 80% to 90% of those were observed once. Over 4% of the sample is held by the ten biggest clonotypes.

Details on this clone: It has no known antigen specificity. No quality values exist for individual bases; no much larger clone is one base distant.

The chain was built from TRBV6-2 or TRBV6-3 and TRBJ2-7; TRBD1 lines up with 9 middle nucleotides. The sequence was obtained from an adult in good health. The sample here was peripheral blood, taken on day 0 of MenACWY control vaccination. Here is the DNA: TGTGCCAGCAGTGGGGACAGGGCCTACGAGCAGTACTTC. Its translation is CASSGDRAYEQYF.